The following is a TCR beta chain sequence with its context. No antigen is known for it. This record comes from a study of shared clonotypes between healthy human individuals. Whole-study context: The composition of the donors was a couple of women and three men aged 18 to 49.

The CDR3 is made up of 15 amino acids. Germline-derived CDR1 and CDR2 are SNHLY and FYNNEI. V dropped 0 bases and J dropped 3; count of bases not matched to a gene: 3. Running of the assay took place at deep level. Clones were read by immunoSEQ multiplex PCR, and TCRdb kept only the in-frame ones, dropping some. Of roughly 490,000 clones in the sample, 76% were seen once. Notes on the study in general: Read depth was anticipated to influence clonotype sharing among donors. Donors were few, which limited the genetic and exposure-history diversity represented.

The receptor was isolated from a woman in her forties in good health. Some clones in this sample may be carry-over from other donors' samples. The rearrangement links TRBV2 to TRBJ2-3; 7 positions agree with TRBD2. Specimen: PBMCs. CDR3 in amino acids: CASSEAGRGTDTQYF. In nucleotides, the CDR3 is TGTGCCAGCAGTGAAGCGGGGAGGGGAACAGATACGCAGTATTTT.